This T cell receptor beta chain stems from a study of blood T cell repertoires in COVID-19. About the research overall: COVID-19 samples, acute and convalescent, were from the United States, Italy and Spain.

In the original processing: Amplifying reference gene primers gave estimates of nucleated cell counts. Measured with immunoSEQ multiplex PCR; TCRdb has only the in-frame clones, and not every one. Clone size and V and J calls were adopted from that table, with D and trimming inferred from the DNA. The repertoire consists of approximately 260,000 clones, with nearly 90% occurring once and the leading ten covering 2.1%. CDR3 length: 15 residues. CDR1 is LGHDT and CDR2 is YNNKEL in the germline V gene (reference sequence). With 4 bases clipped from V and 4 bases from J, the junction kept 6 bases outside the gene matches.

The sequenced sample was peripheral blood. This rearrangement joins TRBV3-1 (or the pseudogene TRBV3-2) to TRBJ1-1; TRBD1 matches at 10 bases. The TCR originated in an older woman with COVID-19, enrolled during active disease. The CDR3: CASSRQGAVVTEAFF. DNA of the CDR3: TGTGCCAGCAGCCGACAGGGGGCGGTTGTCACTGAAGCTTTCTTT.